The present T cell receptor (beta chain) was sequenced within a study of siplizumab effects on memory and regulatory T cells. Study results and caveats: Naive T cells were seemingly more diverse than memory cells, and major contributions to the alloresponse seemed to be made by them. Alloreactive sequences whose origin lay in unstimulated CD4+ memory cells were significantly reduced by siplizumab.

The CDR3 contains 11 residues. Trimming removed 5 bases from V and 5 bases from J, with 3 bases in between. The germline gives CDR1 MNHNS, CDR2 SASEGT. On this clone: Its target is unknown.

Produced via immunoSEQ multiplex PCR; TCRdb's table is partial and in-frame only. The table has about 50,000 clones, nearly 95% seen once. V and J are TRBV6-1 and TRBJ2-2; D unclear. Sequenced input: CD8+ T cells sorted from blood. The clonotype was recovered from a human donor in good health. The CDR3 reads CASSWTGELFF. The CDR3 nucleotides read TGTGCCAGCAGTTGGACCGGGGAGCTGTTTTTT.